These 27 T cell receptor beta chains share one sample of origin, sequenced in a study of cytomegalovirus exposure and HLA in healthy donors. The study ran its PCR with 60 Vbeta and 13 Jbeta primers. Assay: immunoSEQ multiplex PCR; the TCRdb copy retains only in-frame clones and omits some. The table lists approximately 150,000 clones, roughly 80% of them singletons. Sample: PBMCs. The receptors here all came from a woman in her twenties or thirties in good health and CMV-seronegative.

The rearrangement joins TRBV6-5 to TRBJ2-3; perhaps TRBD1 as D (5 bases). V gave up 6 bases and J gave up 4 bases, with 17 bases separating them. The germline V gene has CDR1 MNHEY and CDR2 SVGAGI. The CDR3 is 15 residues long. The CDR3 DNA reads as TGTGCCAGCAGAAGGGTGGCAGGGTGGGCAGATACGCAGTATTTT. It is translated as CASRRVAGWADTQYF.

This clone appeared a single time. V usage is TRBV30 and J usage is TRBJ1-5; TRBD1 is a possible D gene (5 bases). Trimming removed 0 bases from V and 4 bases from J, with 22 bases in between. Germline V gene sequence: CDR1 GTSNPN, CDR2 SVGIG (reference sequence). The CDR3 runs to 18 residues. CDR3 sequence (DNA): TGTGCCTGGAGTGTACGCGCTGGCAGGGATGGGCTAAATCAGCCCCAGCATTTT. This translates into CAWSVRAGRDGLNQPQHF.

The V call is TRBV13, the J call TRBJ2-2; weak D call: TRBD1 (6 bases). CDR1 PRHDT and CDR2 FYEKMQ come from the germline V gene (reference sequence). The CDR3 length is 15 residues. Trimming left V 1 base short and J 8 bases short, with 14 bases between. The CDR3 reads CASSLEPGVRGELFF. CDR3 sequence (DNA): TGTGCCAGCAGCTTAGAGCCAGGGGTACGGGGGGAGCTGTTTTTT.

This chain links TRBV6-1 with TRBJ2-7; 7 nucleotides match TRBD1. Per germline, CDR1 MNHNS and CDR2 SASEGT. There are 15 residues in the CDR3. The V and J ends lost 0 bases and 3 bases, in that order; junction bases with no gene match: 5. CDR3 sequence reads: CASSEAGQNDYEQYF. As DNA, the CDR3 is TGTGCCAGCAGTGAAGCGGGACAGAATGACTACGAGCAGTACTTC.

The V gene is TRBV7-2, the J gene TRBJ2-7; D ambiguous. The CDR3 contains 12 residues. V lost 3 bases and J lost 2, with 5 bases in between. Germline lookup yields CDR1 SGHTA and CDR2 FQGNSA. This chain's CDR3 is CASSLRAYEQYF. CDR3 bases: TGTGCCAGCAGCTTGCGCGCCTACGAGCAGTACTTC.

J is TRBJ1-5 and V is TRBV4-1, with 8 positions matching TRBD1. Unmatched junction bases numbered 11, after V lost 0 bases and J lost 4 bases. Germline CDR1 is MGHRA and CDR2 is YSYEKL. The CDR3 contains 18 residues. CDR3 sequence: CASSQDRVGTGHNQPQHF. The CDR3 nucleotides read TGCGCCAGCAGCCAAGATAGGGTAGGGACAGGCCATAATCAGCCCCAGCATTTT.

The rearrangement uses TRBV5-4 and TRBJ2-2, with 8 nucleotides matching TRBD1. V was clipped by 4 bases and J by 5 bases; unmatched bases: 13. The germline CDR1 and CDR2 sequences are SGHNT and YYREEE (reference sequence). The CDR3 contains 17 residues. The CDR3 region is CASSPTTDRVSTGELFF. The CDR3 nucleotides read TGTGCCAGCAGCCCAACTACGGACAGGGTGTCAACCGGGGAGCTGTTTTTT.

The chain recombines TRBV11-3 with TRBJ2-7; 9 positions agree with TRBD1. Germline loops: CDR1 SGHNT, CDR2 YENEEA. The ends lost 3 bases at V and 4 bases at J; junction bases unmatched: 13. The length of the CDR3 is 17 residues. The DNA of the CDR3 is TGTGCCAGCAGCTTGGGCGGTATCGGGACAGGGTCTTACGAGCAGTACTTC. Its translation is CASSLGGIGTGSYEQYF.

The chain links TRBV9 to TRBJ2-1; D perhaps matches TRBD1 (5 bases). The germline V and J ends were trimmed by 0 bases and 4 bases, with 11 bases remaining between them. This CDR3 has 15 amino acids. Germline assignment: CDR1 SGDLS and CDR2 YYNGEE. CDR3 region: CASSVALDKYNEQFF. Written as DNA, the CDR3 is TGTGCCAGCAGCGTAGCGCTGGACAAATACAATGAGCAGTTCTTC.

CDR3 loop: CASSRDRVADTQYF. The DNA for the CDR3 is TGTGCCAGCAGCCGAGACAGGGTAGCAGATACGCAGTATTTT. This chain connects TRBV11-3 to TRBJ2-3, with 7 nucleotides matching TRBD1. This CDR3 region has 14 residues. V was pared by 5 bases and J by 4 bases, with 6 bases of the junction left unmatched. Germline CDR1 reads SGHNT; CDR2 reads YENEEA. Drawing the rest from reference TRBV11-3 and TRBJ2-3, the complete variable domain is EAGVVQSPRYKIIEKKQPVAFWCNPISGHNTLYWYLQNLGQGPELLIRYENEEAVDDSQLPKDRFSAERLKGVDSTLKIQPAELGDSAVYLCASSRDRVADTQYFGPGTRLTVL.

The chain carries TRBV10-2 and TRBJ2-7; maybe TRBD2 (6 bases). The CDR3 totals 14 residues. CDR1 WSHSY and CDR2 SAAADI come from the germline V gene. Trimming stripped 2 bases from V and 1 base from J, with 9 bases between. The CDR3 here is CASSENGGSYEQYF. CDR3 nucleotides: TGCGCCAGCAGTGAGAACGGGGGATCCTACGAGCAGTACTTC.

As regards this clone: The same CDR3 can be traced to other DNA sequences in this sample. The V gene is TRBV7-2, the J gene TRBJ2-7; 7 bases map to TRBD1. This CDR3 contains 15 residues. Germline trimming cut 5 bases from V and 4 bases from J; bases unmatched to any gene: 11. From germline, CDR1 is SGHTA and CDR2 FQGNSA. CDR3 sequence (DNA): TGTGCCAGCAGCCTTGGACAGGACACCATTTACGAGCAGTACTTC. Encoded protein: CASSLGQDTIYEQYF.

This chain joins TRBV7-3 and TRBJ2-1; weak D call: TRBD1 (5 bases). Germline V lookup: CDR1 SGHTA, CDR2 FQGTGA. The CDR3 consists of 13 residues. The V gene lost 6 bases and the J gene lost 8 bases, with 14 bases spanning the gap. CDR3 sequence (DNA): TGTGCCAGCAGTCATGGGCTAGGGGATGAGCAGTTCTTC. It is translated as CASSHGLGDEQFF.

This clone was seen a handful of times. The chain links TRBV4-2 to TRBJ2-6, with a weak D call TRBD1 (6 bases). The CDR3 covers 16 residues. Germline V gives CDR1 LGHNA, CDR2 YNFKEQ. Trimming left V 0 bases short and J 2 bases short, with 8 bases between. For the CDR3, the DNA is TGTGCCAGCAGCCAAGATGGGGACACTGGGGCCAACGTCCTGACTTTC. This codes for CASSQDGDTGANVLTF.

The CDR3: CASRPGGEETQYF. The DNA for the CDR3 is TGCGCCAGCAGGCCCGGCGGAGAAGAGACCCAGTACTTC. The chain uses TRBV5-1 and TRBJ2-5, with D unclear. V was trimmed by 5 bases and J by 3 bases, leaving 11 bases between them. Germline CDR1 is SGHRS and CDR2 is YFSETQ. The CDR3 is made up of 13 amino acids.

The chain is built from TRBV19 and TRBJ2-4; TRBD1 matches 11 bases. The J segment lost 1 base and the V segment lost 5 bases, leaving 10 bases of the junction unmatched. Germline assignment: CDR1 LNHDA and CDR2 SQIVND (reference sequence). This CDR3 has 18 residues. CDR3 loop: CASSPGTGGLTAKNIQYF. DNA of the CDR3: TGTGCCAGTAGTCCCGGGACAGGGGGACTGACGGCCAAAAACATTCAGTACTTC.

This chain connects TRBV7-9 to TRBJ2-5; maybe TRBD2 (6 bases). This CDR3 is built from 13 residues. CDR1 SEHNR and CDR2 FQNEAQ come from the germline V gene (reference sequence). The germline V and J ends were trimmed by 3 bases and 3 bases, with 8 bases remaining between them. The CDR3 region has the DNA TGTGCCAGCAGCTTTGCGGGGAAAGAGACCCAGTACTTC. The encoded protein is CASSFAGKETQYF. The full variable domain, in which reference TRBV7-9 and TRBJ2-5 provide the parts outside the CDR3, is DTGVSQNPRHKITKRGQNVTFRCDPISEHNRLYWYRQTLGQGPEFLTYFQNEAQLEKSRLLSDRFSAERPKGSFSTLEIQRTEQGDSAMYLCASSFAGKETQYFGPGTRLLVL.

The CDR3 spells CASSPGLAGRVEQYF. The CDR3, as DNA: TGTGCCAGCAGTCCTGGACTAGCGGGAAGGGTCGAGCAGTACTTC. V usage is TRBV2 and J usage is TRBJ2-7; 12 bases are shared with TRBD2. CDR3 size: 15 residues. Trimming removed 5 bases from V and 6 bases from J; junction bases left unmatched: 8. Germline V gene data show CDR1 as SNHLY and CDR2 as FYNNEI.

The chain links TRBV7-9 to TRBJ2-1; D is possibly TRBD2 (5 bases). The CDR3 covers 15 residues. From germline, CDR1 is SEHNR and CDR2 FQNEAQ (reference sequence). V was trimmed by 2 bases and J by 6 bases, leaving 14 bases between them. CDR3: CASSLHLANPNEQFF. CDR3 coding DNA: TGTGCCAGCAGCTTACACCTAGCAAACCCCAATGAGCAGTTCTTC.

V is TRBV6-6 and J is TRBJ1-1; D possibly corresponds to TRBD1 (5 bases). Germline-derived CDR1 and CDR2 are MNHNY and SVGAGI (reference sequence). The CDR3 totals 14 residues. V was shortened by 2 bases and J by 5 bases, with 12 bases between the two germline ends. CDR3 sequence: CASSYRGGDTEAFF. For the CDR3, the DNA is TGTGCCAGCAGTTACCGGGGGGGGGATACTGAAGCTTTCTTT.

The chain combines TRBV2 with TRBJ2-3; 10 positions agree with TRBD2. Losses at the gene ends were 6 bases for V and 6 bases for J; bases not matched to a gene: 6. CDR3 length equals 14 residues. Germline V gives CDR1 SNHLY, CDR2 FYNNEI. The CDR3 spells CASRILAGADTQYF. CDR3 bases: TGTGCCAGCAGGATCCTAGCGGGGGCGGATACGCAGTATTTT. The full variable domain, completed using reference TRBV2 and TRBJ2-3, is EPEVTQTPSHQVTQMGQEVILRCVPISNHLYFYWYRQILGQKVEFLVSFYNNEISEKSEIFDDQFSVERPDGSNFTLKIRSTKLEDSAMYFCASRILAGADTQYFGPGTRLTVL.

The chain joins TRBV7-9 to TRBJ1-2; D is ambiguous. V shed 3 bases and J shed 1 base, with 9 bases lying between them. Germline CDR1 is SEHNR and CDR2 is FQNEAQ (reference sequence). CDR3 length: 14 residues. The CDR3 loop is CASSFSTNNYGYTF. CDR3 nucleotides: TGTGCCAGCAGCTTTTCGACAAATAACTATGGCTACACCTTC.

CDR3 in DNA: TGTGCCAGCAGTTTGAGGACAGGGAACGAAAAACTGTTTTTT. Translation: CASSLRTGNEKLFF. The rearrangement joins TRBV28 to TRBJ1-4; TRBD1 matches at 8 bases. V gave up 3 bases and J gave up 8 bases; unmatched junction bases: 5. The germline CDR1 and CDR2 sequences are MDHEN and SYDVKM. CDR3 size: 14 residues.

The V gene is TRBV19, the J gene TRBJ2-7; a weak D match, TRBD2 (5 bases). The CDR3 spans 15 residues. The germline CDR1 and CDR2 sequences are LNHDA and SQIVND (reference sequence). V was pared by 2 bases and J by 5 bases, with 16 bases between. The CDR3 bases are TGTGCCAGTAGTATAAGATCCGGGGTCCCCCACGAGCAGTACTTC. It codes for CASSIRSGVPHEQYF.

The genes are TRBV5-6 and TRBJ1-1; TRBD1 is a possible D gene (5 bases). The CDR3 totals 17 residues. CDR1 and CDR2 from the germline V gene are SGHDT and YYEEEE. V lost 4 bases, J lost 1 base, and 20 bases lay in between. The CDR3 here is CASSPWGGVGWNTEAFF. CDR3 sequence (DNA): TGTGCCAGCAGCCCCTGGGGGGGGGTCGGGTGGAACACTGAAGCTTTCTTT.

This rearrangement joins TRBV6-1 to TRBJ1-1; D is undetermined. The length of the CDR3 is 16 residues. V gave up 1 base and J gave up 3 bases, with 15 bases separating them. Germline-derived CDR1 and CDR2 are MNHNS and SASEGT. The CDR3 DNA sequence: TGTGCCAGCAGTGAAGGTCGGAGGCCCCTTGACACTGAAGCTTTCTTT. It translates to CASSEGRRPLDTEAFF.

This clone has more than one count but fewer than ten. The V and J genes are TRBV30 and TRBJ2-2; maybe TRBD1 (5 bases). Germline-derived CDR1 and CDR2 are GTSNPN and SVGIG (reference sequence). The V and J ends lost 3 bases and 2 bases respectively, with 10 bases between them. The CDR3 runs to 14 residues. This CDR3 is CAWRDMGNTGELFF. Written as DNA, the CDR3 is TGTGCCTGGAGGGACATGGGTAACACCGGGGAGCTGTTTTTT.